These T cell receptor beta chains were read from a single sample in a study of blood T cell repertoires in COVID-19. Here immunoSEQ multiplex PCR was the method, and the copy in TCRdb shows in-frame clones only, minus some. The table lists about 240,000 clones, around four fifths of them singletons. Specimen: peripheral blood. All receptors come from a man aged 30-40 years who had recovered from COVID-19. The CDR3 runs from the conserved cysteine through the conserved F or W. The order of the fields is J gene, V gene, D gene, clone size, CDR3 DNA, CDR3 protein. A D gene is named only where the DNA matches it firmly. Only part of the rows carry a size: once, few, many, or a class if the clone is expanded.

j_gene: TRBJ1-4; v_gene: TRBV4-2; d_gene: .; abundance: .; CDR3nt: TGTGCCAGCAGCCAAGATCCACAGGGTAGTGAAAAACTGTTTTTT; CDR3aa: CASSQDPQGSEKLFF
j_gene: TRBJ2-7; v_gene: TRBV10-1; d_gene: .; abundance: once; CDR3nt: TGCGCCAGCAGTGGACAGAACTCCTACGAGCAGTACTTC; CDR3aa: CASSGQNSYEQYF
j_gene: TRBJ1-4; v_gene: TRBV5-5; d_gene: TRBD1; abundance: .; CDR3nt: TGTGCCAGCAGCTTGACAGGGGACAGGGGATGGACTAATGAAAAACTGTTTTTT; CDR3aa: CASSLTGDRGWTNEKLFF
j_gene: TRBJ1-4; v_gene: TRBV5-1; d_gene: .; abundance: .; CDR3nt: TGCGCCAGCCCGCGGGGGGAAAAACTGTTTTTT; CDR3aa: CASPRGEKLFF
j_gene: TRBJ2-1; v_gene: TRBV5-5; d_gene: .; abundance: .; CDR3nt: TGTGCCAGCAGCTTGGAAGTTCCGAGACTGATCTACAATGAGCAGTTCTTC; CDR3aa: CASSLEVPRLIYNEQFF
j_gene: TRBJ1-1; v_gene: TRBV7-3; d_gene: .; abundance: .; CDR3nt: TGTGCCAGCAGCTTAATGGGGGGCACTGAAGCTTTCTTT; CDR3aa: CASSLMGGTEAFF
j_gene: TRBJ1-6; v_gene: TRBV5-1; d_gene: TRBD1; abundance: .; CDR3nt: TGCGCCAGCAGCCCCGGGACAGGGATGAACTCACCCCTCCACTTT; CDR3aa: CASSPGTGMNSPLHF
j_gene: TRBJ1-2; v_gene: TRBV7-8; d_gene: TRBD1; abundance: .; CDR3nt: TGTGCCAGCAGCCACGAGAAGACAGGGGGCTTCGATGGCTACACCTTC; CDR3aa: CASSHEKTGGFDGYTF
j_gene: TRBJ2-3; v_gene: TRBV7-9; d_gene: .; abundance: .; CDR3nt: TGTGCCAGCAGCTATAAAAGACGGGTCACAGATACGCAGTATTTT; CDR3aa: CASSYKRRVTDTQYF
j_gene: TRBJ1-2; v_gene: TRBV12-3/TRBV12-4; d_gene: TRBD1; abundance: few; CDR3nt: TGTGCCAGCAGCCAGGACAGGGGAGGCGGCTACACCTTC; CDR3aa: CASSQDRGGGYTF
j_gene: TRBJ1-5; v_gene: TRBV6-1; d_gene: .; abundance: once; CDR3nt: TGTGCCAGCAGTGAGTCAGGTCCCAATCAGCCCCAGCATTTT; CDR3aa: CASSESGPNQPQHF
j_gene: TRBJ1-2; v_gene: TRBV11-2; d_gene: TRBD1; abundance: .; CDR3nt: TGTGCCAGCAGCTCCGGACAGGGGTACGGCTACACCTTC; CDR3aa: CASSSGQGYGYTF
j_gene: TRBJ1-6; v_gene: TRBV7-8; d_gene: .; abundance: once; CDR3nt: TGTGCCAGCAGCTTGTGGGGGCGTAGTTCACCCCTCCACTTT; CDR3aa: CASSLWGRSSPLHF
j_gene: TRBJ2-1; v_gene: TRBV7-7; d_gene: .; abundance: .; CDR3nt: TGTGCCAGCAGCCCTGGATGGGGGGGGGCCGGAAAACAGTTCTTC; CDR3aa: CASSPGWGGAGKQFF
j_gene: TRBJ2-5; v_gene: TRBV7-2; d_gene: TRBD2; abundance: .; CDR3nt: TGTGCCAGCAGCCCCGGGGGGGGCTACCAAGAGACCCAGTACTTC; CDR3aa: CASSPGGGYQETQYF
j_gene: TRBJ1-1; v_gene: TRBV7-2; d_gene: TRBD1; abundance: .; CDR3nt: TGTGCCAGCAGCTTAATGAGGACAGGGGAAGCTTTCTTT; CDR3aa: CASSLMRTGEAFF
j_gene: TRBJ2-1; v_gene: TRBV7-3; d_gene: TRBD2; abundance: .; CDR3nt: TGTGCCAGCAGCTTAGGGACTAGGCCTTACAATGAGCAGTTCTTC; CDR3aa: CASSLGTRPYNEQFF
j_gene: TRBJ2-7; v_gene: TRBV4-1; d_gene: TRBD1; abundance: .; CDR3nt: TGCGCCAGCAGCCATCCGGACAGGACCTACGAGCAGTACTTC; CDR3aa: CASSHPDRTYEQYF
j_gene: TRBJ2-5; v_gene: TRBV5-1; d_gene: .; abundance: .; CDR3nt: TGCGCCAGCAGCCAAGACTCGGGGTCCGAAGAGACCCAGTACTTC; CDR3aa: CASSQDSGSEETQYF
j_gene: TRBJ1-4; v_gene: TRBV18; d_gene: .; abundance: .; CDR3nt: TGTGCCAGCTCACCGACAGAGGCCCCAACTAATGAAAAACTGTTTTTT; CDR3aa: CASSPTEAPTNEKLFF
j_gene: TRBJ1-2; v_gene: TRBV18; d_gene: TRBD1; abundance: .; CDR3nt: TGTGCCAGCTCGATTGGACAGGGGAACTATGGCTACACCTTC; CDR3aa: CASSIGQGNYGYTF
j_gene: TRBJ2-2; v_gene: TRBV9; d_gene: TRBD1; abundance: .; CDR3nt: TGTGCCAGCAGCAAGGACAGGTTGCTCCCCCCCGGGGAGCTGTTTTTT; CDR3aa: CASSKDRLLPPGELFF
j_gene: TRBJ1-2; v_gene: TRBV2; d_gene: .; abundance: .; CDR3nt: TGTGCCAGCAGTGAAGCGCTTCGGGGGGCACCCGGGGATGGCTACACCTTC; CDR3aa: CASSEALRGAPGDGYTF
j_gene: TRBJ2-2; v_gene: TRBV6-1; d_gene: .; abundance: few; CDR3nt: TGTGCCAGCAGTGAAGGGTCTGCGGACACCGGGGAGCTGTTTTTT; CDR3aa: CASSEGSADTGELFF
j_gene: TRBJ2-3; v_gene: TRBV21-1; d_gene: .; abundance: .; CDR3nt: TGTGCCAGCAGCAAAGGAGGTAGCGGGGGCGCGGCAGATACGCAGTATTTT; CDR3aa: CASSKGGSGGAADTQYF
j_gene: TRBJ1-1; v_gene: TRBV29-1; d_gene: .; abundance: .; CDR3nt: TGCAGCGCCGAAGGACAGATGAACACTGAAGCTTTCTTT; CDR3aa: CSAEGQMNTEAFF
j_gene: TRBJ2-1; v_gene: TRBV27; d_gene: TRBD2; abundance: .; CDR3nt: TGTGCCAGCAGTTTGTGGGCGGGGGGGCCCGCGAATGAGCAGTTCTTC; CDR3aa: CASSLWAGGPANEQFF
j_gene: TRBJ2-5; v_gene: TRBV4-1; d_gene: TRBD2; abundance: .; CDR3nt: TGCGCCAGCAGCCCACTCCCCGGGACTAGCGGGGGCCCCCAAGAGACCCAGTACTTC; CDR3aa: CASSPLPGTSGGPQETQYF
j_gene: TRBJ1-1; v_gene: TRBV3-1/TRBV3-2; d_gene: .; abundance: .; CDR3nt: TGTGCCAGCAGCCAAGTCCAGGCCGCCATTAATGGAGCTTTCTTT; CDR3aa: CASSQVQAAINGAFF
j_gene: TRBJ1-2; v_gene: TRBV11-2; d_gene: .; abundance: .; CDR3nt: TGTGCCAGCAGCTTAGACCGAACTTATGGCTACACCTTC; CDR3aa: CASSLDRTYGYTF
j_gene: TRBJ1-6; v_gene: TRBV10-3; d_gene: .; abundance: .; CDR3nt: TGTGCCATCACTGACAGGCCGGAGGCACCCCTCCACTTT; CDR3aa: CAITDRPEAPLHF
j_gene: TRBJ1-1; v_gene: TRBV6-6; d_gene: .; abundance: .; CDR3nt: TGTGCCAGCAGCGGGGGACGTTTATCGGGGAACACTGAAGCTTTCTTT; CDR3aa: CASSGGRLSGNTEAFF
j_gene: TRBJ1-1; v_gene: TRBV14; d_gene: .; abundance: .; CDR3nt: TGTGCCAGCAGCCAAGATCTGTCGGCAGGGGCTGAAGCTTTCTTT; CDR3aa: CASSQDLSAGAEAFF
j_gene: TRBJ2-3; v_gene: TRBV5-1; d_gene: .; abundance: .; CDR3nt: TGCGCCAGCAGTCCGGACAGAAGCACAGATACGCAGTATTTT; CDR3aa: CASSPDRSTDTQYF
j_gene: TRBJ2-1; v_gene: TRBV27; d_gene: .; abundance: .; CDR3nt: TGTGCCAGCAGTAGTCTGGGAGCTAATGAGCAGTTCTTC; CDR3aa: CASSSLGANEQFF